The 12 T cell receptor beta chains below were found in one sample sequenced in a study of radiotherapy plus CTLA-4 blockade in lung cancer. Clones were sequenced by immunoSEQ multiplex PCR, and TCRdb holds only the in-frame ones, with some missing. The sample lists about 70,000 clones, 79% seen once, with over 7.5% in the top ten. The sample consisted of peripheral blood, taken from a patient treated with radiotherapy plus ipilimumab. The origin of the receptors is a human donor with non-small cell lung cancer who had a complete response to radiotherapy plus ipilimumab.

The CDR3 region is CASSQRFTDTQYF. CDR3 DNA: TGTGCCAGCTCACAGAGATTCACAGATACGCAGTATTTT. The chain carries TRBV19 and TRBJ2-3; D remains ambiguous. The ends were cut back, 9 bases at V and 2 bases at J, with 12 bases in the middle. CDR3 length equals 13 residues. Germline assignment: CDR1 LNHDA and CDR2 SQIVND (reference sequence).

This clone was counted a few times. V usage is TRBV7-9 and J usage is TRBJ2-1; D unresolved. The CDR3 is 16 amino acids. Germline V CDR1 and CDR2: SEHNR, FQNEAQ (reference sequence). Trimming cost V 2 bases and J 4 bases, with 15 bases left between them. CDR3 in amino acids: CASSLIGIGQYNEQFF. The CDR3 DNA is TGTGCCAGCAGCTTAATAGGGATTGGGCAGTACAATGAGCAGTTCTTC.

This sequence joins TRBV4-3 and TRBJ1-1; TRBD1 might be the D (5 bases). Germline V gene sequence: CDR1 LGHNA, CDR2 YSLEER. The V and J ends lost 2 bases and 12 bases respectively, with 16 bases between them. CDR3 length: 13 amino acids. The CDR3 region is CASSQLGLWVPFF. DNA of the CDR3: TGCGCCAGCAGCCAACTGGGGCTATGGGTACCTTTCTTT.

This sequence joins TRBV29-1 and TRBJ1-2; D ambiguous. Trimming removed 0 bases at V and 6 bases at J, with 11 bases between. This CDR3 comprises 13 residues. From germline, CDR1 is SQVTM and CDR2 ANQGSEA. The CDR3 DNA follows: TGCAGCGTTGAAGATGCGGGGAGTAATGGCTACACCTTC. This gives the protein CSVEDAGSNGYTF.

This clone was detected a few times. The CDR3 sequence: CASSFSDRPEKLFF. CDR3 in DNA: TGTGCCAGCAGCTTTAGTGACAGGCCTGAAAAACTGTTTTTT. The chain uses TRBV7-9 and TRBJ1-4, with D tentatively TRBD1 (6 bases). Per germline, CDR1 SEHNR and CDR2 FQNEAQ (reference sequence). The ends were cut back, 3 bases at V and 7 bases at J, with 12 bases in the middle. This CDR3 is 14 amino acids long. Full variable domain (missing parts from reference TRBV7-9 and TRBJ1-4): DTGVSQNPRHKITKRGQNVTFRCDPISEHNRLYWYRQTLGQGPEFLTYFQNEAQLEKSRLLSDRFSAERPKGSFSTLEIQRTEQGDSAMYLCASSFSDRPEKLFFGSGTQLSVL.

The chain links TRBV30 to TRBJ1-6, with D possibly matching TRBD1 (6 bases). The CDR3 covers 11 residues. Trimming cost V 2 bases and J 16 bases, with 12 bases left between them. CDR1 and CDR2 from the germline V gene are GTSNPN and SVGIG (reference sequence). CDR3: CAWSRGASLHF. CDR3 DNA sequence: TGTGCCTGGAGTAGGGGGGCGTCACTCCACTTT.

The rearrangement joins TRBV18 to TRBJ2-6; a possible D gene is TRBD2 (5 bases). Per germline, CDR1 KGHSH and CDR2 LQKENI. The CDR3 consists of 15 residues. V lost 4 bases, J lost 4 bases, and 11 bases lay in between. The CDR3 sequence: CASSHQEAGANVLTF. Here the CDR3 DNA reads TGTGCCAGCTCACATCAGGAGGCAGGGGCCAACGTCCTGACTTTC.

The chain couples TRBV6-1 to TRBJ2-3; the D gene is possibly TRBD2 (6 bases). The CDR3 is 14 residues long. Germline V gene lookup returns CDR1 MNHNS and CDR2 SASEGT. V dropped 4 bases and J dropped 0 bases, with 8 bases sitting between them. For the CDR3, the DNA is TGTGCCAGCAGTGTACTAGCTAGCACAGATACGCAGTATTTT. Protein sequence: CASSVLASTDTQYF.

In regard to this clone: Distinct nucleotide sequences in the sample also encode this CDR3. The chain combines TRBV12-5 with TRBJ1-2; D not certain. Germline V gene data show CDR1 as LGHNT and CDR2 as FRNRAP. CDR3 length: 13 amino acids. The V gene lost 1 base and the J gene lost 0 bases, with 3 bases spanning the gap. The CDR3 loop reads CASGLGANYGYTF. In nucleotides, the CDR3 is TGTGCTAGTGGTTTGGGGGCTAACTATGGCTACACCTTC.

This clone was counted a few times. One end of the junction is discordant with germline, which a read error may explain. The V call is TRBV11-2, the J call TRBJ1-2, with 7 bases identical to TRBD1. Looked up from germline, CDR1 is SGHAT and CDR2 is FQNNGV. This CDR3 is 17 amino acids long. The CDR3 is CASSHYTGVKFNHGYTF. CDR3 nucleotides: TGTGCCAGCAGCCATTATACAGGGGTGAAATTTAACCATGGCTACACCTTC.

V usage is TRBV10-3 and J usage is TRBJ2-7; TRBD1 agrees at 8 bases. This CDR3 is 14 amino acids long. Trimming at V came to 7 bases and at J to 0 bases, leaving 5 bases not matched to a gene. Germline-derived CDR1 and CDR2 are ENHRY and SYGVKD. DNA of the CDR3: TGTGCCATCAACCCAGGGGGCTTCTCCTACGAGCAGTACTTC. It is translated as CAINPGGFSYEQYF.

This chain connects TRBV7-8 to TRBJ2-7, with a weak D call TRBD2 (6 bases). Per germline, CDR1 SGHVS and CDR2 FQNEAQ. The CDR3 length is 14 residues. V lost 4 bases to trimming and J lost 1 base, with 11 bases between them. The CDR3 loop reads CASSSTRESYEQYV. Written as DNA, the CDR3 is TGTGCCAGCAGCTCTACCCGGGAGTCCTACGAGCAGTACGTC.